This T cell receptor beta chain was documented in a study of blood T cell repertoires in COVID-19. Study in general: The origin of the acute and convalescent COVID-19 samples was the United States, Italy and Spain.

Measured with immunoSEQ multiplex PCR; TCRdb has only the in-frame clones, and not every one. The table lists under 200,000 clones, 84% of them singletons. The sequence was obtained from a human donor with acute or convalescent COVID-19. The donor label of this sample is uncertain. Sequencing was performed on peripheral blood.

CDR3 region: CAISEIPSGGADTQYF. The CDR3 coding sequence is TGTGCCATCAGTGAGATACCCAGCGGGGGGGCAGATACGCAGTATTTT. This chain links TRBV10-3 with TRBJ2-3; 10 bases are shared with TRBD2. Trimming took 2 bases from V and 4 from J; bases not matched to a gene: 6. Germline V gives CDR1 ENHRY, CDR2 SYGVKD. This CDR3 region has 16 residues.